In this sample, the clone carrying this T cell receptor (beta chain) turned up a few times. Antigen specificity is unknown. The data derive from a study of human T cells and chemical hapten exposure. Study-level background: Alopecia universalis, totalis or areata was present in patients who were mostly female.

In TCRdb, the RACE reads were re-called with MiXCR into one record per CDR3 protein. The table shows roughly 89,000 distinct CDR3 sequences, with approximately 11% occurring only once. Time point in this sample: patch test 3, about 24 weeks after DPC sensitization. Treatment: therapeutic diphenylcyclopropenone sensitization with weekly scalp DPC. Findings and caveats of the study: Having alopecia, the donors may differ immunologically from healthy people.

Germline CDR1 is SEHNR and CDR2 is FQNEAQ (reference sequence). CDR3 size: 16 residues. The V end was cut by 1 base, the J end by 3 bases, with 12 bases between. The receptor comes from a woman aged 25-40 years with alopecia areata. Some clones in this sample may be carry-over from other donors' samples. The V call is TRBV7-9, the J call TRBJ2-2; no definite D call. The source material was whole blood, sampled in connection with sensitization to the hapten diphenylcyclopropenone (DPC). CDR3 loop: CASSLDLGGYTGELFF. CDR3 nucleotide sequence: TGTGCCAGCAGCTTAGATCTGGGCGGCTACACCGGGGAGCTGTTTTTT.